These 9 T cell receptor beta chains originate from one sample sequenced in a study of radiation and T cells in renal cell carcinoma. Method: immunoSEQ multiplex PCR; TCRdb's copy keeps in-frame clones and lacks some. The sample yields 100,000 or so clones, approximately 86% seen once. Time point specified: baseline pretreatment blood. Specified treatment: 15 Gy SBRT to primary tumor, nephrectomy 4 weeks later. This sample comprised blood, obtained from a patient whose treatment included radiotherapy and nephrectomy. The receptors derive from a man aged 45-65 years with renal cell carcinoma.

CDR3 region: CASRPGTPTYEQYF. CDR3 nucleotides: TGTGCCAGTAGGCCCGGGACACCTACCTACGAGCAGTACTTC. This chain uses TRBV19 with TRBJ2-7; tentatively, D is TRBD1 (6 bases). V lost 6 bases, J lost 2 bases, and 14 bases lay in between. CDR3 length equals 14 residues. Germline lookup yields CDR1 LNHDA and CDR2 SQIVND (reference sequence).

In this sample, this clone turned up a few times. The chain is built from TRBV21-1 and TRBJ1-1. TRBV21-1 is deemed a pseudogene. The CDR3 sequence is 12 residues long. The CDR3 DNA is TGTGCCAGCAGCTTCCGGGAAACTGAAGCTTTCTTT. Translation gives CASSFRETEAFF.

This chain uses TRBV9 with TRBJ2-3; 9 bases fit TRBD1. This CDR3 region has 17 residues. Trimming took 0 bases from V and 3 from J; bases not matched to a gene: 8. Germline V gives CDR1 SGDLS, CDR2 YYNGEE. Here the CDR3 reads CASSVGGTGMRTDTQYF. The CDR3 DNA is TGTGCCAGCAGCGTAGGGGGGACAGGGATGAGGACAGATACGCAGTATTTT. Together with reference TRBV9 and TRBJ2-3, the CDR3 gives the full variable domain: DSGVTQTPKHLITATGQRVTLRCSPRSGDLSVYWYQQSLDQGLQFLIQYYNGEERAKGNILERFSAQQFPDLHSELNLSSLELGDSALYFCASSVGGTGMRTDTQYFGPGTRLTVL.

The J gene is TRBJ1-5, the V gene TRBV2; 12 bases match TRBD1. The length of the CDR3 is 18 residues. V shed 6 bases, J shed 6 bases, and the junction held 15 bases outside the gene matches. Germline CDR1 SNHLY, CDR2 FYNNEI. CDR3 sequence: CASSTPPGQGAVGQPQHF. The DNA of the CDR3 is TGTGCCAGCAGCACCCCTCCGGGACAGGGGGCGGTCGGTCAGCCCCAGCATTTT.

The chain couples TRBV5-6 to TRBJ2-6; perhaps D is TRBD1 or TRBD2 (5 bases each). CDR3 size: 18 residues. CDR1 and CDR2 (germline): SGHDT, YYEEEE. With 2 bases removed from V and 0 bases from J, the gap between germline ends came to 15 bases. The CDR3 sequence is CASSFTPGRISGANVLTF. The DNA of the CDR3 is TGTGCCAGCAGCTTCACTCCGGGACGAATCTCTGGGGCCAACGTCCTGACTTTC.

The V gene is TRBV6-5, the J gene TRBJ2-3; D unresolved. CDR1 and CDR2 (germline): MNHEY, SVGAGI. The CDR3 is 16 residues long. V gave up 2 bases and J gave up 1 base, with 13 bases separating them. The chain's CDR3 is CASSYRLGRGTDTQYF. DNA of the CDR3: TGTGCCAGCAGTTACCGCCTCGGGCGAGGCACAGATACGCAGTATTTT.

The chain uses TRBV2 and TRBJ2-7; D may be TRBD1 (5 bases). The CDR3 consists of 15 residues. V was shortened by 6 bases and J by 1 base, with 16 bases between the two germline ends. Germline assignment: CDR1 SNHLY and CDR2 FYNNEI. CDR3: CASSQDRSGSYEQYF. The CDR3 DNA is TGTGCCAGCAGCCAAGACAGATCCGGGTCCTACGAGCAGTACTTC.

The genes are TRBV5-1 and TRBJ1-1, with D possibly TRBD1 on 5 matching bases. CDR1 is SGHRS, CDR2 YFSETQ, per germline. The CDR3 has 14 amino acids. Trimming removed 0 bases at V and 7 bases at J, with 13 bases between. The CDR3 region is CASSLAQEGLEAFF. In DNA, the CDR3 is TGCGCCAGCAGCTTGGCCCAAGAGGGGCTTGAAGCTTTCTTT.

This chain connects TRBV2 to TRBJ1-6, with a possible D match to TRBD1 (5 bases). The CDR3 extends over 14 amino acids. Germline CDR1 reads SNHLY; CDR2 reads FYNNEI. V was clipped by 6 bases and J by 8 bases, with 14 bases between them. The CDR3 DNA is TGTGCCAGCAGCGACGACAGACTGGATTCACCCCTCCACTTT. This gives the protein CASSDDRLDSPLHF.